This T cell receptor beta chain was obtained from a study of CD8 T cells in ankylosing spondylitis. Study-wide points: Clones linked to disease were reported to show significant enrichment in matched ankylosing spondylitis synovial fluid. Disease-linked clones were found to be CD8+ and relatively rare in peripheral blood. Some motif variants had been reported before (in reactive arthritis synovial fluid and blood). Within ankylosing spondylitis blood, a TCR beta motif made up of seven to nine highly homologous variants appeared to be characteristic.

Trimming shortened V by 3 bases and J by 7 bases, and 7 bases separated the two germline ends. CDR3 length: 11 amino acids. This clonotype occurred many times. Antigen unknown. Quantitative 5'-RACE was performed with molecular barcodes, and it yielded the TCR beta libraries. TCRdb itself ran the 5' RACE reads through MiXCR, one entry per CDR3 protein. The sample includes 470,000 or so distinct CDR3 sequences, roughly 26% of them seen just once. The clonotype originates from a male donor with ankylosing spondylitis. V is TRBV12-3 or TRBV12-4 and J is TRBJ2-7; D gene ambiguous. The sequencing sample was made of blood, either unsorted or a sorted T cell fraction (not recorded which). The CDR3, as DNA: TGTGCCAGCAGTTTTGAAGCGGAGCAGTACTTC. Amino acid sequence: CASSFEAEQYF.